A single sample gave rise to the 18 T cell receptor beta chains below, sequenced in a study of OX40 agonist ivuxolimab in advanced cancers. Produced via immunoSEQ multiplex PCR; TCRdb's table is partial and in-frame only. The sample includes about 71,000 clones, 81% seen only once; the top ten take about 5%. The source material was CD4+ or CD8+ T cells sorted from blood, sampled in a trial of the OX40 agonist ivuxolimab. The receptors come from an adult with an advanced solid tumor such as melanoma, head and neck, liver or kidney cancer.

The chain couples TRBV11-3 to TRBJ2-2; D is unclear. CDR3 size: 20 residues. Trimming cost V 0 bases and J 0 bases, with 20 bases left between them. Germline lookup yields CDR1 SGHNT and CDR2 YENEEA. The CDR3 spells CASSLDRWAGRTPNTGELFF. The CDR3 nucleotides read TGTGCCAGCAGCTTAGATCGATGGGCAGGACGTACACCGAACACCGGGGAGCTGTTTTTT.

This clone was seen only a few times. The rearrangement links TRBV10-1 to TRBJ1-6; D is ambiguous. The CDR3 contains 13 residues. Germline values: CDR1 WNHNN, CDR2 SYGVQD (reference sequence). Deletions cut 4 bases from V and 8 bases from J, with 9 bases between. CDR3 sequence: CASSARFDSPLHF. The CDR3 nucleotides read TGCGCCAGCAGTGCTAGGTTTGATTCACCCCTCCACTTT.

CDR3 region: CASSFGPTGLSQPQHF. CDR3 coding DNA: TGCGCCAGCAGCTTTGGTCCGACAGGGTTAAGTCAGCCCCAGCATTTT. The chain carries TRBV5-1 and TRBJ1-5; 7 nucleotides match TRBD1. Germline V gives CDR1 SGHRS, CDR2 YFSETQ. The CDR3 is 16 amino acids. With V trimmed by 2 bases and J by 6 bases, 11 bases remained unmatched. Variable domain in full (rest from reference TRBV5-1 and TRBJ1-5): KAGVTQTPRYLIKTRGQQVTLSCSPISGHRSVSWYQQTPGQGLQFLFEYFSETQRNKGNFPGRFSGRQFSNSRSEMNVSTLELGDSALYLCASSFGPTGLSQPQHFGDGTRLSIL.

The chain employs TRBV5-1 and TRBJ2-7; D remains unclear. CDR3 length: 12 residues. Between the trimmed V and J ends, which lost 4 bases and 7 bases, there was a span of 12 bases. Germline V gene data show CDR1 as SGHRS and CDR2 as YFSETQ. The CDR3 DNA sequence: TGCGCCAGCAGCCAGGACGTCGGAGAGCAGTACTTC. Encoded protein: CASSQDVGEQYF.

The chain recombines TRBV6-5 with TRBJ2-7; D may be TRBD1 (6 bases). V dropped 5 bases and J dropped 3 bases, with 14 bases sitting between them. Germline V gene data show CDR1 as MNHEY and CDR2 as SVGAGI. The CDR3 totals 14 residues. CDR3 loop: CASSQYGQNYEQYF. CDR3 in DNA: TGTGCCAGCAGTCAATACGGACAGAACTACGAGCAGTACTTC.

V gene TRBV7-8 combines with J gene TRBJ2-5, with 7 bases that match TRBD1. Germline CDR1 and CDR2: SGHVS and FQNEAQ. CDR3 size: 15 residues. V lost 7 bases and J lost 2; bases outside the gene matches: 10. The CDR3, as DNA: TGTGCCAGCACGCCCCGGACAGGAGTACAAGAGACCCAGTACTTC. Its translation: CASTPRTGVQETQYF.

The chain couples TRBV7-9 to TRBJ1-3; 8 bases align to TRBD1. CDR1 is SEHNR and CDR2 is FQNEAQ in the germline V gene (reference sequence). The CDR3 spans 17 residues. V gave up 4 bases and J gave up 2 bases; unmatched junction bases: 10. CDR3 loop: CASSSGTGWIPGNTIYF. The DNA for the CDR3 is TGTGCCAGCAGCTCCGGGACAGGATGGATACCTGGAAACACCATATATTTT.

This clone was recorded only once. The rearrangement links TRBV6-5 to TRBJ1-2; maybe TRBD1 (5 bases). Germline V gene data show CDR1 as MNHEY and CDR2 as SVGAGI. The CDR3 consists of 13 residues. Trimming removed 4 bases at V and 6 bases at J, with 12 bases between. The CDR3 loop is CASSFNRRDGYTF. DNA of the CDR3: TGTGCCAGCAGTTTCAACAGGAGGGATGGCTACACCTTC.

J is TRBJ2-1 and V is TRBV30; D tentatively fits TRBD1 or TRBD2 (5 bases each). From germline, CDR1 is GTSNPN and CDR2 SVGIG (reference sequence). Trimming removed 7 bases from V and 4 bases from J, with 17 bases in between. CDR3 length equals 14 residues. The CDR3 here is CASSGASRYNEQFF. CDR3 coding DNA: TGTGCCTCCTCCGGGGCTAGCAGATACAATGAGCAGTTCTTC.

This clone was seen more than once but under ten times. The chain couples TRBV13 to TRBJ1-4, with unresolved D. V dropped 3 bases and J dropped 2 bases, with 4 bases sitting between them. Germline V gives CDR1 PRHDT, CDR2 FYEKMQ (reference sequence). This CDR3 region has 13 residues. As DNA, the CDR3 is TGTGCCAGCAGCTTTATGACTAATGAAAAACTGTTTTTT. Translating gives CASSFMTNEKLFF.

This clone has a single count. For the CDR3, the DNA is TGCAGCGTTTTTACAGGGGGGGGGACCTACGAGCAGTACTTC. It yields the protein CSVFTGGGTYEQYF. The chain employs TRBV29-1 and TRBJ2-7; possibly TRBD1 for D (8 bases). Trimming stripped 5 bases from V and 2 bases from J, with 16 bases between. The CDR3 has 14 amino acids. In germline, CDR1 is SQVTM, CDR2 ANQGSEA.

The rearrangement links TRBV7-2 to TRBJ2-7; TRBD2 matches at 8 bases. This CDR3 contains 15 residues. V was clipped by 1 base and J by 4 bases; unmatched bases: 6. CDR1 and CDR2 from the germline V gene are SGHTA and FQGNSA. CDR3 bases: TGTGCCAGCAGCTTAGTACGCGGCGGGGGGTACGAGCAGTACTTC. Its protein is CASSLVRGGGYEQYF.

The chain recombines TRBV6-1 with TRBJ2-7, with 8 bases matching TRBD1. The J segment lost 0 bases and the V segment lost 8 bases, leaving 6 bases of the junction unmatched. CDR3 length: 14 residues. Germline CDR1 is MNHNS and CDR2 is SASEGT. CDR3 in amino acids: CASHWTGSSYEQYF. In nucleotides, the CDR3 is TGTGCCAGCCATTGGACAGGGAGCTCCTACGAGCAGTACTTC.

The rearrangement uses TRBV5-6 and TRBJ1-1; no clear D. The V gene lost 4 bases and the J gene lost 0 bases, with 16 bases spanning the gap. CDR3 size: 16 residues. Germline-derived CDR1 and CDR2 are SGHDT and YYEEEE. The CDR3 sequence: CASSAYYSIMNTEAFF. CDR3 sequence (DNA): TGTGCCAGCAGCGCCTATTACAGTATCATGAACACTGAAGCTTTCTTT.

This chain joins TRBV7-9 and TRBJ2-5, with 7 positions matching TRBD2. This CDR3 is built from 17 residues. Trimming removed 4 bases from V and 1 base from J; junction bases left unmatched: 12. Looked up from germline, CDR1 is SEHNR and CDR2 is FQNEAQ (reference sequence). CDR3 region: CASSSGTSSGVQETQYF. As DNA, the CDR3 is TGTGCCAGCAGCTCAGGGACCTCAAGCGGGGTCCAAGAGACCCAGTACTTC.

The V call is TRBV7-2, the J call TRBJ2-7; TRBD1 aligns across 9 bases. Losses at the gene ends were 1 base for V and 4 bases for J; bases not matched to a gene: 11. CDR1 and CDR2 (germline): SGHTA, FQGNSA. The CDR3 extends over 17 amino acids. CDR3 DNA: TGTGCCAGCAGCTTAGAAGGACAGGGGATAAAGTGGTACGAGCAGTACTTC. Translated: CASSLEGQGIKWYEQYF.

The CDR3 loop is CASSLAPQGRRGNTIYF. Written as DNA, the CDR3 is TGTGCCAGCAGCTTAGCGCCCCAGGGGCGCAGGGGAAACACCATATATTTT. The chain carries TRBV7-9 and TRBJ1-3; D is possibly TRBD1 (6 bases). The length of the CDR3 is 17 residues. The V end was cut by 0 bases, the J end by 4 bases, with 16 bases between. Germline-derived CDR1 and CDR2 are SEHNR and FQNEAQ (reference sequence).

The CDR3 is CASSLLGASTDTQYF. As DNA, the CDR3 is TGTGCCAGCAGCTTATTAGGGGCCAGCACAGATACGCAGTATTTT. The gene calls are TRBV7-3 and TRBJ2-3, with a tentative D call TRBD1 (5 bases). The CDR3 consists of 15 residues. Trimming stripped 2 bases from V and 0 bases from J, with 9 bases between. The germline gives CDR1 SGHTA, CDR2 FQGTGA.